Shown below are 16 T cell receptor beta chains from a single sample sequenced in a study of shared clonotypes between healthy human individuals. Using immunoSEQ multiplex PCR, the repertoire was profiled, and TCRdb retains in-frame clones only, with some absent. This table holds millions of clones, approximately 94% found once. What was sequenced was naive CD4+ T cells sorted from blood. As for subset: CD45RA+ positively selected. The receptors were gathered from a man in his late teens or twenties in good health.

The gene calls are TRBV19 and TRBJ1-1; D not certain. V gave up 3 bases and J gave up 4 bases, with 15 bases separating them. Germline CDR1 and CDR2: LNHDA and SQIVND (reference sequence). This CDR3 has 15 amino acids. The chain's CDR3 is CASSIKRPGSTEAFF. The CDR3 region has the DNA TGTGCCAGTAGTATCAAACGGCCGGGGAGCACTGAAGCTTTCTTT.

The rearrangement uses TRBV5-4 and TRBJ1-1; 10 bases agree with TRBD1. This CDR3 comprises 15 residues. Germline values: CDR1 SGHNT, CDR2 YYREEE (reference sequence). Trimming cost V 4 bases and J 6 bases; bases outside gene matches: 9. The CDR3 here is CASSPWTGGGPEAFF. CDR3 in DNA: TGTGCCAGCAGCCCCTGGACAGGGGGAGGGCCTGAAGCTTTCTTT.

This sequence joins TRBV18 and TRBJ1-6, with D possibly TRBD1 on 5 matching bases. Trimming took 2 bases from V and 10 from J, leaving 12 bases between them. The CDR3 sequence is 14 residues long. Looked up from germline, CDR1 is KGHSH and CDR2 is LQKENI. This CDR3 reads CASSPTQGESPLHF. The CDR3 coding sequence is TGTGCCAGCTCACCAACGCAGGGAGAATCACCCCTCCACTTT.

This chain uses TRBV30 with TRBJ1-1; D is undetermined. With 1 base removed from V and 1 base from J, the gap between germline ends came to 7 bases. Germline V lookup: CDR1 GTSNPN, CDR2 SVGIG (reference sequence). The CDR3 covers 13 residues. The CDR3 DNA sequence: TGTGCCTGGAGTGAAGGCAGGAACACTGAAGCTTTCTTT. Translation gives CAWSEGRNTEAFF.

The sample holds one count of this clone. The chain recombines TRBV7-9 with TRBJ1-6; tentatively, D is TRBD1 (6 bases). CDR1 SEHNR and CDR2 FQNEAQ come from the germline V gene (reference sequence). Trimming cost V 6 bases and J 3 bases, with 12 bases left between them. This CDR3 is built from 15 residues. The CDR3: CASSQDRIYNSPLHF. CDR3 nucleotides: TGTGCCAGCAGTCAAGACAGGATCTATAATTCACCCCTCCACTTT.

The rearrangement uses TRBV30 and TRBJ2-2, with a tentative D call TRBD1 (5 bases). In germline, CDR1 is GTSNPN, CDR2 SVGIG (reference sequence). The germline V and J ends were trimmed by 6 bases and 5 bases, with 7 bases remaining between them. This CDR3 spans 11 amino acids. The CDR3 DNA sequence: TGTGCCTGCAGGGTTACCGGGGAGCTGTTTTTT. It is translated as CACRVTGELFF. The full variable domain, rest sourced from reference TRBV30 and TRBJ2-2, is SQTIHQWPATLVQPVGSPLSLECTVEGTSNPNLYWYRQAAGRGLQLLFYSVGIGQISSEVPQNLSASRPQDRQFILSSKKLLLSDSGFYLCACRVTGELFFGEGSRLTVL.

V gene TRBV10-3 combines with J gene TRBJ1-5; 7 bases are a match to TRBD1. The CDR3 loop spans 15 amino acids. Germline lookup yields CDR1 ENHRY and CDR2 SYGVKD. V lost 2 bases, J lost 4 bases, and 5 bases stayed unmatched. The CDR3 is CAISETRGRNQPQHF. Here the CDR3 DNA reads TGTGCCATCAGTGAGACGAGGGGGCGAAATCAGCCCCAGCATTTT.

This clone appeared a single time. V usage is TRBV7-2 and J usage is TRBJ2-7, with D hard to call. This CDR3 comprises 14 residues. CDR1 is SGHTA and CDR2 is FQGNSA in the germline V gene. Deletions cut 1 base from V and 11 bases from J, with 18 bases between. CDR3 protein: CASSLDKGSRPEYF. DNA of the CDR3: TGTGCCAGCAGCTTAGATAAGGGATCGAGGCCCGAGTACTTC.

This rearrangement joins TRBV19 to TRBJ2-7, with 8 bases fitting TRBD1. Germline CDR1 LNHDA, CDR2 SQIVND (reference sequence). This CDR3 spans 15 amino acids. Trimming at V came to 7 bases and at J to 0 bases, leaving 8 bases not matched to a gene. CDR3 in amino acids: CASTLSTGDSYEQYF. CDR3 in DNA: TGTGCCAGTACTCTTTCGACAGGGGACTCCTACGAGCAGTACTTC.

The chain couples TRBV30 to TRBJ2-6; 8 bases match TRBD2. With 2 bases clipped from V and 0 bases from J, the junction kept 9 bases outside the gene matches. The CDR3 totals 18 residues. From germline, CDR1 is GTSNPN and CDR2 SVGIG (reference sequence). The CDR3 nucleotides are TGTGCCTGGAGTCCTACGGGGGGGGTTCACTCTGGGGCCAACGTCCTGACTTTC. The encoded protein is CAWSPTGGVHSGANVLTF.

This clone was detected only once. This chain uses TRBV9 with TRBJ2-7; 8 bases are shared with TRBD1. From germline, CDR1 is SGDLS and CDR2 YYNGEE. CDR3 length: 15 amino acids. The V gene end was trimmed by 0 bases and the J gene end by 3 bases; junction bases not matched to a gene: 5. CDR3: CASSVGWDRHYEQYF. The CDR3 nucleotides are TGTGCCAGCAGCGTAGGGTGGGACAGGCACTACGAGCAGTACTTC.

This clone has only one observation. The chain is built from TRBV6-1 and TRBJ1-4; a weak D match, TRBD1 (6 bases). The V and J ends lost 5 bases and 7 bases respectively, with 14 bases between them. The CDR3 is made up of 14 amino acids. Germline-derived CDR1 and CDR2 are MNHNS and SASEGT. CDR3: CASSQTGVTEKLFF. CDR3 DNA: TGTGCCAGCAGTCAGACAGGAGTAACTGAAAAACTGTTTTTT.

The CDR3 DNA sequence: TGTGCCAGCAGAATAAACAGAATCTCCTACGAGCAGTACTTC. The encoded protein is CASRINRISYEQYF. The chain links TRBV6-1 to TRBJ2-7; the D is unclear. V lost 6 bases, J lost 0 bases, and 12 bases lay in between. This CDR3 has 14 amino acids. Per the germline V gene, CDR1 is MNHNS and CDR2 is SASEGT.

V usage is TRBV10-3 and J usage is TRBJ2-5; 7 nucleotides agree with TRBD2. Germline CDR1 and CDR2: ENHRY and SYGVKD. V shed 6 bases and J 3 bases; nucleotides not matched to a gene: 4. CDR3 length: 13 residues. CDR3 residues: CAISETSKETQYF. CDR3 bases: TGTGCCATCAGCGAGACTAGCAAAGAGACCCAGTACTTC.

The rearrangement uses TRBV7-2 and TRBJ1-5, with TRBD1 matching over 10 bases. The germline V gene has CDR1 SGHTA and CDR2 FQGNSA. The CDR3 loop spans 17 amino acids. The junction had 6 bases not matched to a gene; V was cut back by 2 bases and J by 2 bases. The CDR3 DNA reads as TGTGCCAGCAGCTTATATGGGGACAGGGGCCGCAATCAGCCCCAGCATTTT. This gives the protein CASSLYGDRGRNQPQHF.

V gene TRBV30 combines with J gene TRBJ2-5; 9 nucleotides match TRBD1. In germline, CDR1 is GTSNPN, CDR2 SVGIG (reference sequence). The length of the CDR3 is 12 residues. The V and J ends lost 8 bases and 3 bases, in that order; junction bases with no gene match: 4. The chain's CDR3 is CASGQGKETQYF. The CDR3 DNA reads TGTGCCAGCGGACAGGGGAAAGAGACCCAGTACTTC.